This T cell receptor beta chain was captured by sequencing in a study of blood T cell repertoires in COVID-19 (dated by TCRdb to 2020 to 2022). Looking at the study overall: Collaborator samples came from the United States, Italy and Spain and covered acute and convalescent phases of COVID-19. Nearly every sample came with metadata listing a de-identified subject ID, COVID-19 status, age in years and sex. Subjects who had been exposed to COVID-19, were actively infected with it, or had recovered from it provided the deeply sampled blood TCRbeta repertoires that made up the dataset. Where available, HLA class I and class II types were taken from metadata supplied by the sample provider and were not determined by assay-based typing. The repertoires were released in a freely available public database meant as a resource for research on the immune response to SARS-CoV-2. The samples were drawn from two sources: the first 160 participants of the ongoing ImmuneRACE study, and some 1,300 subjects contributed by 6 global collaborators. The material from the prospective study consisted of cDNA or gDNA derived from T cells, B-cell-depleted T cells, or PBMCs. Overall study results and their limits: Clinical and demographic metadata were provided uncurated, with the amount varying by source and participant.

The collaborating institutions used their own protocols to collect whole blood in K2EDTA tubes. For TCRbeta analysis, collaborators shipped samples in one of three forms: frozen whole blood, isolated PBMCs, or DNA extracted from either of those sample types. The junction shows trimming of 4 bases on V and 7 bases on J, plus 14 bases between the germline ends. Via the germline V gene (reference sequence), CDR1 is LNHDA and CDR2 SQIVND. The CDR3 goes from the cysteine to the phenylalanine over 14 residues. This entry keeps only the CDR3 DNA: 42 bases, framed from base 1. TCRbeta CDR3 regions were amplified from genomic DNA by means of the immunoSEQ Assay, a bias-controlled multiplex PCR. In the authors' own workflow: The number of nucleated cells in each sample was estimated by amplification of reference gene primers within the assay. To quantify the absolute abundance of each unique TCRbeta CDR3 rearrangement, sequence reads were collapsed and filtered. For each sample, productive Simpson clonality was calculated as the square root of Simpson's diversity index over productive rearrangements. Held by TCRdb, this immuneACCESS table contains in-frame sequences only and omits some clones. Under half of the omission traces to an unresolved V gene where checked; the cause of the rest is unknown. That table gives V, J and clone size, and the DNA gave D and trimming. In this sample the table shows over 90,000 clones, around nine tenths of which occur a single time. The top ten clones comprise about 3% of the sample.

In the case of this clone: Its antigen is unknown. Qualities for individual bases were not recorded, and no much larger clone is one base off.

Rearrangement joined TRBV19 to TRBJ1-5; the D gene is unclear. This receptor was obtained from a human donor in a cohort sampled during active COVID-19. Sequenced material: peripheral blood. The nucleotide sequence is TGTGCCAGTAGTACGAGGACCTCGGGGCAGCCCCAGCATTTT. This encodes CASSTRTSGQPQHF. The variable domain in full, with residues beyond the CDR3 obtained from the reference TRBV19 and TRBJ1-5 genes, is DGGITQSPKYLFRKEGQNVTLSCEQNLNHDAMYWYRQDPGQGLRLIYYSQIVNDFQKGDIAEGYSVSREKKESFPLTVTSAQKNPTAFYLCASSTRTSGQPQHFGDGTRLSIL.